The 32 T cell receptor beta chains below were found in one sample sequenced in a study of T cells expressing NK-cell markers. TCRdb reprocessed the 5' RACE reads, with one entry per CDR3 protein and no DNA. Here the sample table reports roughly 380,000 distinct CDR3 sequences. Specimen: blood T cells: a sorted CD56 or NKG2C T cell subset, CD4+ or CD8+ T cells, or bulk PBMC T cells (not recorded which). These receptors originate from a man aged 18 to 70 in good health.

The CDR3 region is CASSFVERGTQYF. This sequence joins TRBV27 and TRBJ2-3; TCRdb's assignment of TRBD2 cannot be checked, as there is no DNA. The CDR3 is made up of 13 amino acids. In germline, CDR1 is MNHEY, CDR2 SMNVEV (reference sequence).

V is TRBV20-1 and J is TRBJ2-5; no DNA is available, so the TRBD2 call from TCRdb remains unchecked. This CDR3 has 17 amino acids. Germline V gives CDR1 DFQATT, CDR2 SNEGSKA (reference sequence). CDR3 sequence reads: CSCTGTSGGTSQETQYF.

V is TRBV2 and J is TRBJ2-7; the D call from TCRdb, TRBD1, cannot be confirmed without DNA. Germline loops: CDR1 SNHLY, CDR2 FYNNEI. This CDR3 has 14 amino acids. The CDR3: CASSHRSGVYEQYF.

The CDR3 region is CSVEESGTGLGYEQYF. The chain employs TRBV29-1 and TRBJ2-7; without DNA, the TCRdb call of TRBD1 cannot be checked. The CDR3 runs 16 residues. CDR1 is SQVTM and CDR2 is ANQGSEA in the germline V gene.

The rearrangement joins TRBV3-1 to TRBJ2-5; TCRdb calls TRBD2, which cannot be checked without DNA. Germline V lookup: CDR1 LGHDT, CDR2 YNNKEL (reference sequence). The CDR3 spans 17 residues. CDR3 sequence: CASSQTSGGQWWDTQYF.

Here the CDR3 reads CAITPDPSDTQYF. The rearrangement joins TRBV10-3 to TRBJ2-3; TCRdb returns TRBD1, unconfirmable since there is no DNA. Germline-derived CDR1 and CDR2 are ENHRY and SYGVKD. The CDR3 extends over 13 amino acids.

V is TRBV6-5 and J is TRBJ1-4; TCRdb returns TRBD1, unconfirmable since there is no DNA. Germline CDR1 MNHEY, CDR2 SVGAGI. CDR3 length equals 13 residues. The CDR3 region is CASSYSGGGKLFF.

The rearrangement joins TRBV29-1 to TRBJ1-4; the D call of TRBD1 rests on TCRdb alone, since no DNA is present to check it. The CDR3 is 15 residues long. From germline, CDR1 is SQVTM and CDR2 ANQGSEA. The CDR3 is CSARSSGRANEKLFF.

V usage is TRBV7-8 and J usage is TRBJ2-1. CDR1 is SGHVS, CDR2 FQNEAQ, per germline. This CDR3 has 13 amino acids. The CDR3 region is CASLAGTYNEQFF.

This chain uses TRBV12-3 or TRBV12-4 with TRBJ1-1; TCRdb's D call, TRBD1, is unchecked because there is no DNA. CDR3 length: 11 residues. The CDR3 reads CASSGEPQTIF.

The chain has TRBV12-3 or TRBV12-4 and TRBJ2-7. This CDR3 contains 14 residues. CDR3 region: CASSLNTALYEQYF.

The V gene is TRBV18, the J gene TRBJ2-3; TCRdb reports TRBD1, a call that lacks DNA to check it against. This CDR3 spans 12 amino acids. Germline CDR1 is KGHSH and CDR2 is LQKENI. CDR3: CASSPSREGQYF.

This chain joins TRBV7-2 and TRBJ1-1; absent DNA, TCRdb's TRBD1 call cannot be checked. Germline V gene sequence: CDR1 SGHTA, CDR2 FQGNSA. This CDR3 is built from 17 residues. This CDR3 reads CASSRGSPGTGDTEAFF.

The rearrangement joins TRBV28 to TRBJ2-2; the TCRdb D gene call, TRBD1, has no DNA to confirm it. The CDR3 has 14 amino acids. Germline V gene sequence: CDR1 MDHEN, CDR2 SYDVKM. The CDR3 spells CASSNTGGIGELFF.

The chain employs TRBV7-2 and TRBJ1-3; TCRdb outputs TRBD1, but without DNA this stays unchecked. This CDR3 is built from 16 residues. The germline gives CDR1 SGHTA, CDR2 FQGNSA. This CDR3 is CASSHDRRGSGNTIYF.

J is TRBJ2-3 and V is TRBV20-1; TCRdb lists TRBD2, though no DNA is available to test this call. The germline gives CDR1 DFQATT, CDR2 SNEGSKA (reference sequence). The CDR3 totals 13 residues. The CDR3 region is CSARSARGNRMYF.

The chain combines TRBV6-5 with TRBJ2-7; TCRdb's assignment of TRBD2 cannot be checked, as there is no DNA. The germline CDR1 and CDR2 sequences are MNHEY and SVGAGI. CDR3 length: 15 amino acids. CDR3 residues: CASSYRGLAGNEQYF.

The V and J genes are TRBV5-1 and TRBJ2-3; with no DNA, the TCRdb D assignment of TRBD1 cannot be verified. CDR1 is SGHRS, CDR2 YFSETQ, per germline. The CDR3 contains 15 residues. This chain's CDR3 is CASSFGETGGDTQYF.

V and J are TRBV20-1 and TRBJ2-7; TCRdb outputs TRBD2, but without DNA this stays unchecked. This CDR3 spans 13 amino acids. Germline-derived CDR1 and CDR2 are DFQATT and SNEGSKA (reference sequence). The CDR3: CSAPTQRAGEQYF.

The chain joins TRBV15 to TRBJ1-5; checking the TCRdb D call of TRBD1 is not possible without DNA. Per the germline V gene, CDR1 is LNHNV and CDR2 is YYDKDF (reference sequence). This CDR3 region has 12 residues. The CDR3 reads CATSAGVEPQHF.

J is TRBJ1-5 and V is TRBV19; the TCRdb call, TRBD1, lacks DNA for checking. The germline V gene has CDR1 LNHDA and CDR2 SQIVND (reference sequence). The CDR3 runs 13 residues. The CDR3 spells CASSIPPDQPQHF.

The chain employs TRBV5-1 and TRBJ2-3; TCRdb lists TRBD1, though no DNA is available to test this call. Germline-derived CDR1 and CDR2 are SGHRS and YFSETQ. CDR3 length equals 17 residues. CDR3 in amino acids: CASSSGGSGGGTDTQYF.

V is TRBV20-1 and J is TRBJ2-3; TCRdb's D call, TRBD1, is unchecked because there is no DNA. This CDR3 comprises 14 residues. Germline assignment: CDR1 DFQATT and CDR2 SNEGSKA (reference sequence). This CDR3 reads CSAFRQGSTDTQYF.

The chain employs TRBV5-1 and TRBJ1-2; without DNA, the TCRdb call of TRBD1 cannot be checked. CDR3 length: 15 residues. Per the germline V gene, CDR1 is SGHRS and CDR2 is YFSETQ. The CDR3 is CASISGAGETGGYTF.

The rearrangement joins TRBV2 to TRBJ2-3; TCRdb's D gene call, TRBD2, goes unchecked for lack of DNA. Germline-derived CDR1 and CDR2 are SNHLY and FYNNEI. The CDR3 covers 15 residues. CDR3 protein: CATKEWGLGTDTQYF.

The J gene is TRBJ2-5, the V gene TRBV6-1. This CDR3 has 14 residues. Germline CDR1 reads MNHNS; CDR2 reads SASEGT. Here the CDR3 reads CASSRTGTQETQYF.

The gene calls are TRBV7-9 and TRBJ1-6; TCRdb's D gene call, TRBD1, goes unchecked for lack of DNA. Germline V gene sequence: CDR1 SEHNR, CDR2 FQNEAQ (reference sequence). CDR3 length: 17 amino acids. The CDR3 sequence: CASSDTGGETYNSPLHF.

This sequence joins TRBV28 and TRBJ1-5. The germline V gene encodes CDR1 MDHEN and CDR2 SYDVKM. CDR3 length: 17 amino acids. CDR3 region: CASSGGAGGLSNQPQHF. The whole variable domain, remainder taken from reference TRBV28 and TRBJ1-5, is DVKVTQSSRYLVKRTGEKVFLECVQDMDHENMFWYRQDPGLGLRLIYFSYDVKMKEKGDIPEGYSVSREKKERFSLILESASTNQTSMYLCASSGGAGGLSNQPQHFGDGTRLSIL.

V is TRBV10-3 and J is TRBJ2-2. The CDR3 runs to 15 residues. The germline CDR1 and CDR2 sequences are ENHRY and SYGVKD. CDR3 residues: CAISELQANTGELFF.

This chain uses TRBV24-1 with TRBJ2-3; absent DNA, TCRdb's TRBD1 call cannot be checked. The CDR3 consists of 13 residues. Germline lookup yields CDR1 KGHDR and CDR2 SFDVKD. CDR3 in amino acids: CATSDLTGDTQYF.

The V and J genes are TRBV7-2 and TRBJ1-5; the D call of TRBD1 rests on TCRdb alone, since no DNA is present to check it. The germline gives CDR1 SGHTA, CDR2 FQGNSA. CDR3 length: 15 residues. CDR3 sequence reads: CASSLDRGSNQPQHF.

The chain has TRBV2 and TRBJ2-4; the TCRdb call, TRBD1, lacks DNA for checking. This CDR3 spans 15 amino acids. Germline V gene sequence: CDR1 SNHLY, CDR2 FYNNEI. CDR3: CASRKGDLAKNIQYF.